The 26 T cell receptor beta chains below all came from one sample that was sequenced in a study of early T cells in non-severe SARS-CoV-2 infection (dated by TCRdb to the early 2020s). The method behind the library was 5' RACE. The sequencer listed for this sample is NextSeq 500. TCRdb redid the processing of the public reads, applying fastp at Q25 and MiXCR, and retained in-frame beta chains. When rows share a CDR3 protein, they turn into one entry using the most common DNA and genes. In this sample the table shows tens of thousands of distinct CDR3 sequences, approximately 15% of which occur a single time. Roughly 7% of the sample comes from the top ten. Sample: whole blood. These receptor sequences come from an adult who was a healthcare worker with PCR-confirmed SARS-CoV-2 infection or an uninfected control (not recorded which).

In its sample, this clonotype was seen many times. The chain uses TRBV11-3 and TRBJ2-7; TRBD1 matches 7 bases. Losses at the gene ends were 1 base for V and 5 bases for J; bases not matched to a gene: 5. The CDR3 spans 14 residues. Per germline, CDR1 SGHNT and CDR2 YENEEA. CDR3: CASSLAGQLDEQYF. The CDR3 region has the DNA TGTGCCAGCAGCTTAGCGGGACAGCTGGACGAGCAGTACTTC.

This clonotype was seen a handful of times. The V call is TRBV7-6, the J call TRBJ2-6; the D gene is possibly TRBD2 (6 bases). V was shortened by 4 bases and J by 0 bases, with 13 bases between the two germline ends. Germline values: CDR1 SGHVS, CDR2 FNYEAQ. The CDR3 runs 17 residues. DNA for the CDR3: TGTGCCAGCAGCTCCAGCGGGCTGAGCTCTGGGGCCAACGTCCTGACTTTC. It translates to CASSSSGLSSGANVLTF.

This clonotype showed up just a few times. The chain has TRBV6-6 and TRBJ2-5, with TRBD1 identical over 8 bases. CDR3 length equals 15 residues. The ends lost 5 bases at V and 1 base at J; junction bases unmatched: 6. The germline V gene has CDR1 MNHNY and CDR2 SVGAGI (reference sequence). The CDR3, as DNA: TGTGCCAGCAGTACAACGGACAGGGCCCAAGAGACCCAGTACTTC. Protein: CASSTTDRAQETQYF.

Only a few counts were recorded for this clonotype. The chain couples TRBV12-3 or TRBV12-4 to TRBJ2-1; 12 nucleotides match TRBD2. The CDR3 loop spans 15 amino acids. Germline trimming cut 5 bases from V and 7 bases from J; bases unmatched to any gene: 6. This CDR3 reads CASSTRTSGKNEQFF. The CDR3, as DNA: TGTGCCAGCAGTACCCGGACTAGCGGGAAGAATGAGCAGTTCTTC.

The V call is TRBV20-1, the J call TRBJ2-7; D not resolved. There are 14 residues in the CDR3. V dropped 6 bases and J dropped 0 bases, with 15 bases sitting between them. CDR1 and CDR2 from the germline V gene are DFQATT and SNEGSKA (reference sequence). The CDR3 DNA follows: TGCAGTGCAGCAAGACGCCTATCCTCCTACGAGCAGTACTTC. This translates into CSAARRLSSYEQYF.

This clonotype turned up a few times. This chain connects TRBV7-2 to TRBJ1-1, with D possibly being TRBD1 (5 bases). From germline, CDR1 is SGHTA and CDR2 FQGNSA. V lost 5 bases to trimming and J lost 0 bases, with 13 bases between them. CDR3 length: 15 residues. The CDR3 spells CASSPGRLLNTEAFF. CDR3 nucleotides: TGTGCCAGCAGCCCGGGACGCTTACTGAACACTGAAGCTTTCTTT. The complete variable domain, with remaining parts taken from reference TRBV7-2 and TRBJ1-1, reads GAGVSQSPSNKVTEKGKDVELRCDPISGHTALYWYRQSLGQGLEFLIYFQGNSAPDKSGLPSDRFSAERTGGSVSTLTIQRTQQEDSAVYLCASSPGRLLNTEAFFGQGTRLTVV.

The chain combines TRBV7-8 with TRBJ2-3; 11 bases line up with TRBD2. CDR3 size: 15 residues. Germline CDR1 and CDR2: SGHVS and FQNEAQ. J lost 4 bases, V lost 3 bases, and 3 bases had no gene match. The CDR3 loop reads CASSLNSGRADTQYF. The DNA for the CDR3 is TGTGCCAGCAGCTTGAATAGCGGGAGGGCAGATACGCAGTATTTT.

This clonotype was observed a handful of times. The chain couples TRBV14 to TRBJ1-1; D unresolved. Per the germline V gene, CDR1 is SGHDN and CDR2 is FVKESK. The length of the CDR3 is 14 residues. V lost 1 base to trimming and J lost 7 bases, with 13 bases between them. The CDR3 coding sequence is TGTGCCAGCAGCCAAGTTCGTGGGAATGGTGAAGCTTTCTTT. It translates to CASSQVRGNGEAFF. The full variable domain, in which reference TRBV14 and TRBJ1-1 provide the parts outside the CDR3, is EAGVTQFPSHSVIEKGQTVTLRCDPISGHDNLYWYRRVMGKEIKFLLHFVKESKQDESGMPNNRFLAERTGGTYSTLKVQPAELEDSGVYFCASSQVRGNGEAFFGQGTRLTVV.

The chain joins TRBV7-9 to TRBJ2-5, with TRBD1 identical over 8 bases. The junction had 10 bases not matched to a gene; V was cut back by 5 bases and J by 5 bases. This CDR3 has 15 amino acids. Germline-derived CDR1 and CDR2 are SEHNR and FQNEAQ (reference sequence). CDR3 region: CASSHPLDRAETQYF. The CDR3 nucleotides read TGTGCCAGCAGCCATCCCCTGGACAGGGCGGAGACCCAGTACTTC.

The gene calls are TRBV5-4 and TRBJ2-7, with D possibly being TRBD1 (7 bases). Germline V gene sequence: CDR1 SGHNT, CDR2 YYREEE (reference sequence). The CDR3 contains 15 residues. Trimming removed 1 base from V and 3 bases from J, with 14 bases in between. The CDR3, as DNA: TGTGCCAGCAGCTTGCCGGGCAGGGGGGACTACGAGCAGTACTTC. Residues: CASSLPGRGDYEQYF.

This clonotype has ten or more counts. This chain joins TRBV3-1 and TRBJ1-4; D unclear. The V gene's germline CDR1 is LGHDT and CDR2 YNNKEL (reference sequence). The CDR3 covers 15 residues. V was pared by 3 bases and J by 8 bases, with 16 bases between. The CDR3 loop reads CASSHRGLGGEKLFF. The CDR3 nucleotides read TGTGCCAGCAGCCACCGCGGACTAGGCGGAGAAAAACTGTTTTTT.

This clonotype was seen only a few times. The chain has TRBV28 and TRBJ2-7, with a weak D call TRBD1 (5 bases). Between the trimmed V and J ends, which lost 5 bases and 4 bases, there was a span of 9 bases. Germline loops: CDR1 MDHEN, CDR2 SYDVKM. The CDR3 consists of 12 residues. CDR3 in DNA: TGTGCCAGCAGTGCGACAGCGTACGAGCAGTACTTC. Its protein product is CASSATAYEQYF.

This chain connects TRBV3-1 to TRBJ1-5; D not certain. V was cut by 2 bases and J by 7 bases, with 12 bases left in between. Germline V gene sequence: CDR1 LGHDT, CDR2 YNNKEL (reference sequence). The CDR3 contains 14 residues. CDR3 in DNA: TGTGCCAGCAGCCAAACGCCGGGAGAGCAGCCCCAGCATTTT. Residues: CASSQTPGEQPQHF.

A few counts support this clonotype. The chain employs TRBV7-9 and TRBJ1-3; D not certain. The CDR3 covers 14 residues. Germline-derived CDR1 and CDR2 are SEHNR and FQNEAQ (reference sequence). V lost 4 bases and J 0 bases, leaving 7 bases between the germline ends. The CDR3, as DNA: TGTGCCAGCAGCTCCCCGGACTCTGGAAACACCATATATTTT. Translation: CASSSPDSGNTIYF.

There are many counts of this clonotype. This chain uses TRBV19 with TRBJ2-1; the D is unclear. The germline V and J ends were trimmed by 2 bases and 0 bases, with 11 bases remaining between them. The CDR3 is made up of 16 amino acids. Per the germline V gene, CDR1 is LNHDA and CDR2 is SQIVND (reference sequence). The CDR3 sequence is CASSITSHRSYNEQFF. The DNA of the CDR3 is TGTGCCAGTAGTATAACAAGCCACCGCTCCTACAATGAGCAGTTCTTC.

The chain employs TRBV12-3 or TRBV12-4 and TRBJ1-1; no definite D call. CDR3 length: 13 residues. V gave up 8 bases and J gave up 4 bases, with 14 bases separating them. Here the CDR3 reads CASANDWGTEAFF. The CDR3 DNA reads as TGTGCCAGCGCTAACGACTGGGGCACTGAAGCTTTCTTT.

The rearrangement joins TRBV11-2 to TRBJ2-1, with a tentative D call TRBD2 (6 bases). Germline CDR1 SGHAT, CDR2 FQNNGV. V lost 5 bases and J 5 bases, leaving 13 bases between the germline ends. This CDR3 has 14 amino acids. The CDR3 region is CASSQRDLNNEQFF. CDR3 coding DNA: TGTGCCAGCAGCCAGAGGGACTTAAACAATGAGCAGTTCTTC. Full variable domain (missing parts from reference TRBV11-2 and TRBJ2-1): EAGVAQSPRYKIIEKRQSVAFWCNPISGHATLYWYQQILGQGPKLLIQFQNNGVVDDSQLPKDRFSAERLKGVDSTLKIQPAKLEDSAVYLCASSQRDLNNEQFFGPGTRLTVL.

This clonotype was picked up a small number of times. The rearrangement uses TRBV20-1 and TRBJ2-5; a weak D match, TRBD2 (5 bases). CDR1 DFQATT and CDR2 SNEGSKA come from the germline V gene (reference sequence). V lost 3 bases and J lost 5, with 13 bases in between. This CDR3 region has 13 residues. DNA of the CDR3: TGCAGTGCTAGGGAGGACCTAGGGGAGACCCAGTACTTC. It specifies CSAREDLGETQYF.

The V gene is TRBV28, the J gene TRBJ2-1; 11 bases are a match to TRBD2. The germline V gene has CDR1 MDHEN and CDR2 SYDVKM. Unmatched junction bases numbered 6, after V lost 2 bases and J lost 9 bases. This CDR3 has 15 residues. The CDR3 is CASSLDLAGGGEQFF. As DNA, the CDR3 is TGTGCCAGCAGTTTAGACCTAGCGGGAGGTGGTGAGCAGTTCTTC.

V is TRBV28 and J is TRBJ2-3; 7 nucleotides match TRBD2. This CDR3 contains 14 residues. Germline CDR1 MDHEN, CDR2 SYDVKM. Trimming at V came to 11 bases and at J to 0 bases, leaving 8 bases not matched to a gene. The CDR3 nucleotides read TGTGCCGGGAGGGGAGGGAGAAGCACAGATACGCAGTATTTT. Protein product: CAGRGGRSTDTQYF.

The chain carries TRBV20-1 and TRBJ2-6; D call uncertain. The CDR3 has 17 amino acids. CDR1 and CDR2 (germline): DFQATT, SNEGSKA (reference sequence). Trimming pared 2 bases from V and 2 bases from J, leaving 16 bases between. The DNA for the CDR3 is TGCAGTGCTAGAAGTCCATACTATCTAACTGGGGCCAACGTCCTGACTTTC. It yields the protein CSARSPYYLTGANVLTF.

The CDR3 DNA sequence: TGTGCCAGCAGCTTATTTGGGCGTACCGGGGAGCTGTTTTTT. It codes for CASSLFGRTGELFF. The chain couples TRBV11-2 to TRBJ2-2; D remains ambiguous. Trimming stripped 2 bases from V and 5 bases from J, with 9 bases between. Germline V gene lookup returns CDR1 SGHAT and CDR2 FQNNGV. The CDR3 is made up of 14 amino acids.

This clonotype was seen many times. The chain employs TRBV7-2 and TRBJ1-5; D is uncertain. Trimming cost V 1 base and J 1 base, with 2 bases left between them. The CDR3 length is 13 residues. The germline CDR1 and CDR2 sequences are SGHTA and FQGNSA. The chain's CDR3 is CASSLESNQPQHF. The CDR3 nucleotides read TGTGCCAGCAGCTTAGAAAGCAATCAGCCCCAGCATTTT. Looking up the rest from reference TRBV7-2 and TRBJ1-5 gives the full variable domain: GAGVSQSPSNKVTEKGKDVELRCDPISGHTALYWYRQSLGQGLEFLIYFQGNSAPDKSGLPSDRFSAERTGGSVSTLTIQRTQQEDSAVYLCASSLESNQPQHFGDGTRLSIL.

The chain joins TRBV5-4 to TRBJ2-3, with D unclear. The V gene's germline CDR1 is SGHNT and CDR2 YYREEE (reference sequence). This CDR3 has 13 amino acids. Trimming removed 0 bases from V and 6 bases from J, with 8 bases in between. CDR3 nucleotides: TGTGCCAGCAGCTTGGACCCCTTGGATACGCAGTATTTT. Protein product: CASSLDPLDTQYF.

This rearrangement joins TRBV5-6 to TRBJ2-1, with TRBD1 matching 9 bases. Germline trimming cut 4 bases from V and 4 bases from J; bases unmatched to any gene: 6. The CDR3 sequence is 15 residues long. In germline, CDR1 is SGHDT, CDR2 YYEEEE. CDR3 loop: CASSTGTGRYNEQFF. The DNA of the CDR3 is TGTGCCAGCAGCACCGGGACAGGGCGATACAATGAGCAGTTCTTC.

Ten or more counts support this clonotype. The genes are TRBV7-2 and TRBJ1-5; TRBD1 matches 7 bases. CDR3 length: 15 residues. CDR1 SGHTA and CDR2 FQGNSA come from the germline V gene. The J segment lost 5 bases and the V segment lost 5 bases, leaving 9 bases of the junction unmatched. This CDR3 reads CASSLDRDSHQPQHF. Here the CDR3 DNA reads TGTGCCAGCAGCCTAGACCGGGACAGCCATCAGCCCCAGCATTTT. The entire variable domain, with the rest obtained from reference TRBV7-2 and TRBJ1-5, is as follows: GAGVSQSPSNKVTEKGKDVELRCDPISGHTALYWYRQSLGQGLEFLIYFQGNSAPDKSGLPSDRFSAERTGGSVSTLTIQRTQQEDSAVYLCASSLDRDSHQPQHFGDGTRLSIL.